This T cell receptor (beta chain) was identified during a study of blood T cell repertoires in COVID-19 (dated by TCRdb to the early 2020s). For context, the study as a whole: Collaborator samples came from the United States, Italy and Spain and covered acute and convalescent phases of COVID-19. The material from the prospective study consisted of cDNA or gDNA derived from T cells, B-cell-depleted T cells, or PBMCs. Deeply sampled blood TCRbeta repertoires from subjects exposed to, actively infected with, or recovered from COVID-19 were included in the dataset. The repertoires were released in a freely available public database meant as a resource for research on the immune response to SARS-CoV-2. The samples were drawn from the first 160 participants of the ongoing ImmuneRACE study and from 1,200 or so subjects provided by 6 global collaborators. Nearly every sample came with metadata listing a de-identified subject ID, COVID-19 status, age in years and sex. Where available, HLA class I and class II types were taken from metadata supplied by the sample provider and were not determined by assay-based typing.

Looking up the germline V gene yields CDR1 SQVTM and CDR2 ANQGSEA. The CDR3 has 15 amino acids, counting the end cysteine and phenylalanine. Only the CDR3 part of the read is kept: 45 bases, read in frame from the first base. Between the V and J ends, shortened by 0 bases and 4 bases respectively, the junction contains 15 bases. Study-wide conclusions, independent of this receptor: The amount of clinical and demographic metadata varied by source and participant and was provided uncurated.

The immunoSEQ Assay, a bias-controlled multiplex PCR, was used to amplify TCRbeta CDR3 regions from genomic DNA. The paper's processing steps were these. Nucleated cell counts per sample were estimated from amplification of reference gene primers within the assay. To quantify the absolute abundance of each unique TCRbeta CDR3 rearrangement, sequence reads were collapsed and filtered. For each sample, productive Simpson clonality was calculated as the square root of Simpson's diversity index across productive rearrangements. As stored in TCRdb, this immuneACCESS dataset retains in-frame rearrangements with V and J assigned. A fraction of the clones does not appear; measured against another copy, unresolved V genes explain less than half of the discrepancy, and the remainder lacks a known reason. That table is the source of V, J and clone size, and D and trimming were worked out from the DNA. The sample records about 52,000 clones, about four fifths of which are singletons. The leading ten clones occupy approximately 10% of the sample.

This clone was recorded a few times. The specificity of this receptor is unknown. Base qualities are not at hand, and no much larger clone is one base apart. One collaborating source in Seattle enrolled patients during active infection and followed them longitudinally through the course of disease. The collaborating institutions used their own protocols to collect whole blood in K2EDTA tubes. For TCRbeta analysis, collaborator samples were shipped as frozen whole blood, as isolated PBMCs, or as DNA extracted from either sample type. This receptor chain uses TRBV29-1 and TRBJ1-2; the D gene is unclear. Sequenced sample: peripheral blood. The sequence was collected from a man older than 75 with COVID-19, enrolled during active disease. CDR3 loop: CSVEEAGRRSYGYTF. The bases read TGCAGCGTTGAAGAAGCGGGGAGGAGATCCTATGGCTACACCTTC.